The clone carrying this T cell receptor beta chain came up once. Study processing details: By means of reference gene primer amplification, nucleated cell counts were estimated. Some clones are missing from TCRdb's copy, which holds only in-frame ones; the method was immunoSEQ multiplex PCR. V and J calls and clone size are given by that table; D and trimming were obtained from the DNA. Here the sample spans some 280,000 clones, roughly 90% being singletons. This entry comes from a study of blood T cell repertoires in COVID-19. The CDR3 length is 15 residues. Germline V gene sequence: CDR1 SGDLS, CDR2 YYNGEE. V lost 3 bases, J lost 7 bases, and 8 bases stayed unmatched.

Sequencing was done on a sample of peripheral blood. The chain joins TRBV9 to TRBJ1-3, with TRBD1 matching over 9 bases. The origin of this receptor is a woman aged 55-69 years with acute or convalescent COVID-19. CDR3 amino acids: CASSAGQGVTNTIYF. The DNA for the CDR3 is TGTGCCAGCAGCGCGGGACAGGGAGTGACGAACACCATATATTTT. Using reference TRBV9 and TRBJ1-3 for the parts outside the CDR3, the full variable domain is DSGVTQTPKHLITATGQRVTLRCSPRSGDLSVYWYQQSLDQGLQFLIQYYNGEERAKGNILERFSAQQFPDLHSELNLSSLELGDSALYFCASSAGQGVTNTIYFGEGSWLTVV.